The next 5 T cell receptor beta chains were all read from a single sample in a study of shared clonotypes between healthy human individuals. Sequencing was performed with immunoSEQ multiplex PCR; in TCRdb, only in-frame clones are kept and a portion is missing. The sample yields around 2.5 million clones, 80% to 95% seen once. Sequencing input: naive CD4+ T cells from PBMCs. Documented subset: CD45RA+ positively selected. These receptors all stem from a man between 18 and 35 years old in good health. Some clones in this sample may be carry-over from other donors' samples.

The chain carries TRBV19 and TRBJ2-2, with D tentatively TRBD2 (6 bases). V lost 5 bases to trimming and J lost 1 base, with 14 bases between them. Germline V lookup: CDR1 LNHDA, CDR2 SQIVND (reference sequence). The CDR3 extends over 16 amino acids. In DNA form, the CDR3 reads TGTGCCAGTAGTCCGAAGACTAGGTGGAACACCGGGGAGCTGTTTTTT. This encodes CASSPKTRWNTGELFF.

J is TRBJ1-2 and V is TRBV25-1; possible D gene TRBD1, 6 bases. The germline V gene has CDR1 MGHDK and CDR2 SYGVNS. The CDR3 runs 16 residues. Trimming removed 3 bases at V and 3 bases at J, with 17 bases between. In nucleotides, the CDR3 is TGTGCCAGCAGTGACCCACAGGGACTTGGAGACTATGGCTACACCTTC. Translating it yields CASSDPQGLGDYGYTF.

This chain uses TRBV15 with TRBJ1-2; D is perhaps TRBD1 (5 bases). Trimming removed 1 base from V and 3 bases from J, with 9 bases in between. The germline gives CDR1 LNHNV, CDR2 YYDKDF (reference sequence). CDR3 length: 14 amino acids. CDR3 sequence reads: CATSRGLQDYGYTF. The CDR3 DNA follows: TGTGCCACCAGCAGAGGCCTACAGGACTATGGCTACACCTTC.

This chain joins TRBV7-3 and TRBJ1-2; TRBD1 aligns across 10 bases. This CDR3 has 18 amino acids. Germline V CDR1 and CDR2: SGHTA, FQGTGA. Losses at the gene ends were 2 bases for V and 1 base for J; bases not matched to a gene: 10. The DNA for the CDR3 is TGTGCCAGCAGCTTACACGGGGACAGGGGCCAACTTAACTATGGCTACACCTTC. Its translation is CASSLHGDRGQLNYGYTF.

V and J are TRBV5-4 and TRBJ1-2, with D hard to call. Germline V gene sequence: CDR1 SGHNT, CDR2 YYREEE (reference sequence). The CDR3 sequence is 13 residues long. Trimming pared 4 bases from V and 5 bases from J, leaving 12 bases between. The CDR3 here is CASSPGVSYGYTF. The CDR3 DNA sequence: TGTGCCAGCAGCCCTGGGGTCAGTTATGGCTACACCTTC.